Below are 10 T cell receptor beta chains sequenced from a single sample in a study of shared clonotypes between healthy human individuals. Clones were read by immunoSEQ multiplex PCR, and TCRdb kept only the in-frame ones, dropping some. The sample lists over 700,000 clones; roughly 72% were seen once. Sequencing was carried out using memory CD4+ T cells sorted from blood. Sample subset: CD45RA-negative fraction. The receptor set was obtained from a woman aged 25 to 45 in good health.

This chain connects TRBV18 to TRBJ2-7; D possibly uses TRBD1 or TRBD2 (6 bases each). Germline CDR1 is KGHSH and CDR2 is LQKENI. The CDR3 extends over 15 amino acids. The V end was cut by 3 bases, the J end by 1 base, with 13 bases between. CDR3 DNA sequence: TGTGCCAGCTCACCCCCCGGAGGGGGGTCCTACGAGCAGTACTTC. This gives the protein CASSPPGGGSYEQYF.

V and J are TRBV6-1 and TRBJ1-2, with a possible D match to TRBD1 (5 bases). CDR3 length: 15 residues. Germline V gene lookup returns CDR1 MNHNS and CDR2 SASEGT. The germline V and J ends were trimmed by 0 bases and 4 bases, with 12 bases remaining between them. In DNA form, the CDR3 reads TGTGCCAGCAGTGAAGCGCACGACAGAATCTATGGCTACACCTTC. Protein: CASSEAHDRIYGYTF.

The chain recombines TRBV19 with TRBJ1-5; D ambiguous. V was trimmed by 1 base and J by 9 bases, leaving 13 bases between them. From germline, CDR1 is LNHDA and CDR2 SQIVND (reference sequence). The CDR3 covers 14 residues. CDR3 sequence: CASSIAAGERPQHF. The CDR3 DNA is TGTGCCAGTAGTATAGCCGCCGGGGAGAGGCCCCAGCATTTT.

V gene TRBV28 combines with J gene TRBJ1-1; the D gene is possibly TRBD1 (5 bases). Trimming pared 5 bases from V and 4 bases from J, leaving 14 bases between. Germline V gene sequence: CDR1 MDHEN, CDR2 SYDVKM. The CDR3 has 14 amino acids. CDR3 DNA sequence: TGTGCCAGCAGTCCCCCTGGGGGGGGCACTGAAGCTTTCTTT. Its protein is CASSPPGGGTEAFF.

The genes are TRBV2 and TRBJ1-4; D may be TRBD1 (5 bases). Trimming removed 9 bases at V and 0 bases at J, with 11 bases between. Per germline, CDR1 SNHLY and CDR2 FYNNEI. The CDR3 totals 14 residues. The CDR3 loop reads CARRGVTTNEKLFF. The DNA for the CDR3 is TGTGCCAGAAGGGGTGTGACAACTAATGAAAAACTGTTTTTT.

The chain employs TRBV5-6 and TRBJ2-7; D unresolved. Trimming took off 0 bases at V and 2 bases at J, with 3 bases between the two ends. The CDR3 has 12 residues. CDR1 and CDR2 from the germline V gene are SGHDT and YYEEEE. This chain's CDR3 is CASSLETYEQYF. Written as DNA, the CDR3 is TGTGCCAGCAGCTTGGAAACCTACGAGCAGTACTTC.

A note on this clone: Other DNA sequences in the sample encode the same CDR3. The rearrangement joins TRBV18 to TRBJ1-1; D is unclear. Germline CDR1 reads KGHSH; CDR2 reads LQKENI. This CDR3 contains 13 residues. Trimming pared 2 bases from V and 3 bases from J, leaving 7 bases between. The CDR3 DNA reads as TGTGCCAGCTCACCAGGACGGGACACTGAAGCTTTCTTT. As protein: CASSPGRDTEAFF.

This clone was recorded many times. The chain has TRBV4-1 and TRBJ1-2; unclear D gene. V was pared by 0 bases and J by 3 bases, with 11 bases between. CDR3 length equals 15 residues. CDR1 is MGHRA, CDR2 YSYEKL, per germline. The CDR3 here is CASSQEYAGYYGYTF. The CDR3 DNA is TGCGCCAGCAGCCAAGAGTACGCGGGTTACTATGGCTACACCTTC.

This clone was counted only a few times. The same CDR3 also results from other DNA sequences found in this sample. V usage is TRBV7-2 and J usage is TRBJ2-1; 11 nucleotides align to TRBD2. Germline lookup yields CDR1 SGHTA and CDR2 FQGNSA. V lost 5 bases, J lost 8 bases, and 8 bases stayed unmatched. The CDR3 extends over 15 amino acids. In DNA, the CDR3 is TGTGCCAGCAGCCACCGTTTAGCGGGAGGGCATGAGCAGTTCTTC. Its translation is CASSHRLAGGHEQFF. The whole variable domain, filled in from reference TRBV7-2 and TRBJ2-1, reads GAGVSQSPSNKVTEKGKDVELRCDPISGHTALYWYRQSLGQGLEFLIYFQGNSAPDKSGLPSDRFSAERTGGSVSTLTIQRTQQEDSAVYLCASSHRLAGGHEQFFGPGTRLTVL.

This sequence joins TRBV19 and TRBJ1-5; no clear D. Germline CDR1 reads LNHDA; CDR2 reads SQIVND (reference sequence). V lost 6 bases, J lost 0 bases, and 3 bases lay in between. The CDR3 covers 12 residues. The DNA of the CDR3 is TGTGCCAGTAGGGATAGCAATCAGCCCCAGCATTTT. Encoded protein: CASRDSNQPQHF.